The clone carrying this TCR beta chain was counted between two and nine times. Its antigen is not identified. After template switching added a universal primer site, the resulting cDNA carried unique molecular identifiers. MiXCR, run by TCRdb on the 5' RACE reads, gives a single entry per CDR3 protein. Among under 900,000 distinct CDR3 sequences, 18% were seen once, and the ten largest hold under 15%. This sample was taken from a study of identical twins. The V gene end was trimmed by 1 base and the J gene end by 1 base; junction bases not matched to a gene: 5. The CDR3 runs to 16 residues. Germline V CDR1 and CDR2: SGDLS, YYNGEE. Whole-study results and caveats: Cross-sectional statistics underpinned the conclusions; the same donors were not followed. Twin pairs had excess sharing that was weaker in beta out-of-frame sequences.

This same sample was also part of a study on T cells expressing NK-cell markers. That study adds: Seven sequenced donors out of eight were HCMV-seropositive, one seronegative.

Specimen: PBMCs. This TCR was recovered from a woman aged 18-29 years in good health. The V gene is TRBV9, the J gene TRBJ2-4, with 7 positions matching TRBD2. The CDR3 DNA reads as TGTGCCAGCAGCGTATCCGGGACTACGGCCAAAAACATTCAGTACTTC. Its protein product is CASSVSGTTAKNIQYF.